These T cell receptor beta chains were read from a single sample in a study of identifying expanded T cells in peripheral blood. Repertoires were generated with immunoSEQ multiplex PCR, while TCRdb's copy carries only in-frame clones and drops some. The table has approximately 100,000 clones, about 88% seen once. The sequenced sample was blood. Every receptor here comes from a person aged 18 to 75 in good health. Each CDR3 is given with its conserved first and last residue. Each record gives: CDR3 DNA, CDR3 protein, V gene, D gene, J gene, clone size. The D gene is left open where the match is weak. The listing skips clone size in some rows; elsewhere it reads once, few, many or a size class.

TGTGCCAGCAGTCTCCGGACAGGGAGGCCCCAGCATTTT,CASSLRTGRPQHF,TRBV6-5,TRBD1,TRBJ1-5,NA
TGCGCCAGCAGTGGACAGATTACCACCGGGGAGCTGTTTTTT,CASSGQITTGELFF,TRBV10-1,NA,TRBJ2-2,NA
TGCGCCAGCAGTGAGACTCTCGGACAGCAAGAGACCCAGTACTTC,CASSETLGQQETQYF,TRBV10-1,NA,TRBJ2-5,NA
TGCGCCAGCAGGGGGCTAACGAACACTGAAGCTTTCTTT,CASRGLTNTEAFF,TRBV5-1,NA,TRBJ1-1,NA
TGTGCCAGCAGCCGAAATCGAAACACCATATATTTT,CASSRNRNTIYF,TRBV16,NA,TRBJ1-3,NA
TGTGCCAGCTCACCAACCACGGGGGGCTGGACTGAAGCTTTCTTT,CASSPTTGGWTEAFF,TRBV18,NA,TRBJ1-1,NA
TGTGCCAGCAGTTTGCAAGGGCCGGGAGTTGGAAACACCATATATTTT,CASSLQGPGVGNTIYF,TRBV28,NA,TRBJ1-3,NA
TGTGCCAGCAGCCGCGGGACCAACCAAGAGACCCAGTACTTC,CASSRGTNQETQYF,TRBV7-7,NA,TRBJ2-5,NA
TGTGCCATCTCCCCCGGTAGGGGTGGTAATGAGCAGTTCTTC,CAISPGRGGNEQFF,TRBV10-3,NA,TRBJ2-1,NA
TGTGCCAGCAGCGTGCAGGTCGGGGATGGCTACACCTTC,CASSVQVGDGYTF,TRBV6-1,NA,TRBJ1-2,once
TGTGCCAGCGGATATTACGAGCAGTACTTC,CASGYYEQYF,TRBV21-1,NA,TRBJ2-7,NA
TGTGCCAGCAGTGACAGGAACACCGGGGAGCTGTTTTTT,CASSDRNTGELFF,TRBV6-4,NA,TRBJ2-2,NA
TGTGCCAGCAGCACTAGACAGGGTGACACTGAAGCTTTCTTT,CASSTRQGDTEAFF,TRBV21-1,NA,TRBJ1-1,NA
TGTGCCTGGAGTCCCAACCTACAAATAAGCGGGACAGGGGATCATGGCTACACCTTC,CAWSPNLQISGTGDHGYTF,TRBV30,TRBD1,TRBJ1-2,NA
TGCGCCAGCAACCGGGGCGTTAGCGGGAGGGGCACAGATACGCAGTATTTT,CASNRGVSGRGTDTQYF,TRBV4-1,TRBD2,TRBJ2-3,once
TGTGCCAGCAGTGAGCGGCGGGACAATGAGCAGTTCTTC,CASSERRDNEQFF,TRBV6-1,NA,TRBJ2-1,NA
TGTGCCAGCAGATCCAGGGGTGGAAATTCACCCCTCCACTTT,CASRSRGGNSPLHF,TRBV27,NA,TRBJ1-6,few
TGTGCCAGCAGCACCCAACAGGGGGCGCTTGGCACCGGGGAGCTGTTTTTT,CASSTQQGALGTGELFF,TRBV7-2,TRBD1,TRBJ2-2,NA
TGTGCCATCCAGGGAGATAGCAATCAGCCCCAGCATTTT,CAIQGDSNQPQHF,TRBV10-3,NA,TRBJ1-5,NA
TGTGCCAGCAGCCAAGGGGCCCAAAATGAGCAGTTCTTC,CASSQGAQNEQFF,TRBV4-2,NA,TRBJ2-1,NA
TGTGCCAGCAGTTACGGGACAGGGGATGAAAAACTGTTTTTT,CASSYGTGDEKLFF,TRBV6-5,TRBD1,TRBJ1-4,NA
TGTGCCAGCAGCCTTAGCAGGAACACTGAAGCTTTCTTT,CASSLSRNTEAFF,TRBV11-3,NA,TRBJ1-1,NA
TGTGCCAGCAGTTACTCGGGGGGTTACAATTCACCCCTCCACTTT,CASSYSGGYNSPLHF,TRBV6-5,NA,TRBJ1-6,NA
TGCGCCAGCAGCTTGGGTCAGGGTAACACCGGGGAGCTGTTTTTT,CASSLGQGNTGELFF,TRBV5-1,NA,TRBJ2-2,NA
TGTGCCAGCAGTCGCCCGGGGAGTTTCACTGAAGCTTTCTTT,CASSRPGSFTEAFF,TRBV27,NA,TRBJ1-1,NA
TGTGCCAGCAGTTTGGGCCAGGGCAGGGGAAGCAATCAGCCCCAGCATTTT,CASSLGQGRGSNQPQHF,TRBV7-9,NA,TRBJ1-5,once
TGTGCCAGCAGCCAAAGTCCCGGGACGGCCTGGGGGACCCAGTACTTC,CASSQSPGTAWGTQYF,TRBV5-8,NA,TRBJ2-5,NA
TGCAGCGTTGAAGATCGGAGGGAGGGGAGGAACGAGCAGTACTTC,CSVEDRREGRNEQYF,TRBV29-1,TRBD2,TRBJ2-7,NA
TGTGCCTGGACTAGCAGGGCGGATCAGCCCCAGCATTTT,CAWTSRADQPQHF,TRBV30,NA,TRBJ1-5,NA
TGTGCCAGTAGGAAAAATGGGGTGCACTATGGCTACACCTTC,CASRKNGVHYGYTF,TRBV19,NA,TRBJ1-2,many
TGTGCCAGCAGCTCCGGCCTGGGGGGAAACAATGAGCAGTTCTTC,CASSSGLGGNNEQFF,TRBV7-2,NA,TRBJ2-1,once
TGTGCCTGGAGTGTAACAGGAACCGGGGAGCTGTTTTTT,CAWSVTGTGELFF,TRBV30,NA,TRBJ2-2,once
TGTGCCAGCAGCGAACCAGGGAACTATGGCTACACCTTC,CASSEPGNYGYTF,TRBV9,NA,TRBJ1-2,NA
TGCAGCGTTGCCCAGGGACAGACGGGAGGCAACACCTTC,CSVAQGQTGGNTF,TRBV29-1,TRBD1,TRBJ1-2,NA
TGTGCCTGGGCCCGGGACAGGGGCCGTCTAGGGCAGTACTTC,CAWARDRGRLGQYF,TRBV30,TRBD1,TRBJ2-7,once
TGCAGCGTTGAAGTTGTGGTAGTCTACAATGAGCAGTTCTTC,CSVEVVVVYNEQFF,TRBV29-1,NA,TRBJ2-1,NA
TGTGCCAGCAGTTTTAGGGCATGGTATAGCAATCAGCCCCAGCATTTT,CASSFRAWYSNQPQHF,TRBV28,NA,TRBJ1-5,NA